This entry features one T cell receptor beta chain sequence. Relative to the germline gene, one junction end is altered; a read error may explain this. The sample belongs to a study of T-cell reconstitution after alpha-beta-depleted transplantation in children. The CDR3 runs to 12 residues. Germline assignment: CDR1 SNHLY and CDR2 FYNNEI. Preparation of the TCRbeta library used unique molecular identifiers. MiXCR, applied by TCRdb to the PCR reads, yields one record per CDR3 protein. The profile shows 75,000 to 90,000 distinct CDR3 sequences, around 14% of them singletons. The specimen comprised PBMCs, mostly from graft donor cells, sampled 180 days after TCRalphabeta/CD19-depleted stem cell transplant. The gene calls are TRBV2 and TRBJ1-2, with D hard to call. This TCR derives from a male patient between 2 and 10 years old who had a stem cell transplant for acute lymphoblastic leukemia, so the T cells may come from the graft donor. The CDR3 protein is CASSEGSYDYTF. The CDR3 region has the DNA TGTGCCAGCAGTGAGGGCAGCTATGACTACACCTTC. Based on the CDR3 plus reference TRBV2 and TRBJ1-2, the full variable domain is EPEVTQTPSHQVTQMGQEVILRCVPISNHLYFYWYRQILGQKVEFLVSFYNNEISEKSEIFDDQFSVERPDGSNFTLKIRSTKLEDSAMYFCASSEGSYDYTFGSGTRLTVV.